This T cell receptor beta chain originates from a study of blood T cell repertoires in COVID-19. About the research overall: From T cells, B-cell-depleted T cells, or PBMCs came the material, which was cDNA or gDNA.

The CDR3 covers 17 residues. CDR1 and CDR2 from the germline V gene are SGHRS and YFSETQ. V gave up 4 bases and J gave up 3 bases, with 19 bases separating them. Repertoires were generated with immunoSEQ multiplex PCR, while TCRdb's copy carries only in-frame clones and drops some. The data show 75,000 to 100,000 clones, with roughly 86% seen just once and 20% held by the top ten. The chain employs TRBV5-1 and TRBJ2-2, with D possibly TRBD1 on 5 matching bases. The sequence came from a human donor in a cohort sampled during active COVID-19. Sample: peripheral blood. The CDR3 sequence is CASSKTLQVGDTGELFF. The CDR3 region has the DNA TGCGCCAGCAGCAAGACGTTACAGGTAGGGGACACCGGGGAGCTGTTTTTT.